The clone carrying this T cell receptor (beta chain) was detected ten times or more. What it recognizes is unknown. This entry comes from a study of T cells in Graves' hyperthyroidism and ophthalmopathy. Overall study findings and caveats: Appearing also in blood were most of the thyroid clonotypes expanded above 0.001.

Germline trimming cut 4 bases from V and 1 base from J; bases unmatched to any gene: 11. The CDR3 has 17 amino acids. The germline V gene encodes CDR1 SEHNR and CDR2 FQNEAQ (reference sequence). Any patient presenting with uncontrolled infection, other autoimmune disease, pregnancy or lactation was left out. An approximately 10 ml volume of fresh peripheral blood provided the PBMCs. There were TCR beta CDR3 regions amplified from RNA transcripts. The study used the HTBI primer set for a first-round RT-PCR of the TCR CDR3. Using its own MiXCR run on the multiplex PCR reads, TCRdb lists one record per CDR3 protein. The data show some 370,000 distinct CDR3 sequences, roughly 15% seen once.

The TCR originated in a woman aged 30 to 39 with Graves' hyperthyroidism that later progressed to Graves' ophthalmopathy. The chain uses TRBV7-9 and TRBJ1-1; 8 nucleotides align to TRBD1. Sequencing used blood. The CDR3 loop is CASSSRTDRGRNTEAFF. CDR3 DNA sequence: TGTGCCAGCAGCTCCAGAACTGACAGGGGCCGGAACACTGAAGCTTTCTTT.